Below, 8 T cell receptor beta chains from the same sample are listed, as sequenced in a study of cytomegalovirus exposure and HLA in healthy donors. TCRdb's copy holds only in-frame clones and misses some; the assay was immunoSEQ multiplex PCR. The sample yields 100,000 to 150,000 clones, around 92% seen once. Sequencing was carried out using PBMCs. All receptors derive from a man aged 25 to 45 in good health and CMV-seronegative.

The genes are TRBV14 and TRBJ2-5; the D is unclear. V lost 4 bases to trimming and J lost 5 bases, with 5 bases between them. Per the germline V gene, CDR1 is SGHDN and CDR2 is FVKESK. The CDR3 extends over 11 amino acids. For the CDR3, the DNA is TGTGCCAGCAGCCGGCACGAGACCCAGTACTTC. Amino acid sequence: CASSRHETQYF.

The genes are TRBV2 and TRBJ2-7, with TRBD1 matching 8 bases. The CDR3 consists of 15 residues. Germline CDR1 reads SNHLY; CDR2 reads FYNNEI. Unmatched junction bases numbered 6, after V lost 3 bases and J lost 2 bases. DNA for the CDR3: TGTGCCAGCAGTGAGGTGACAGGGGTTGCCTACGAGCAGTACTTC. Translating gives CASSEVTGVAYEQYF.

The chain has TRBV5-6 and TRBJ2-2, with 8 bases identical to TRBD1. The CDR3 runs 16 residues. Trimming at V came to 2 bases and at J to 3 bases, leaving 6 bases not matched to a gene. Germline loops: CDR1 SGHDT, CDR2 YYEEEE. The CDR3 spells CASSFQGAAYTGELFF. In nucleotides, the CDR3 is TGTGCCAGCAGCTTCCAGGGGGCTGCTTACACCGGGGAGCTGTTTTTT.

The genes are TRBV5-1 and TRBJ1-6; maybe TRBD1 (5 bases). Trimming shortened V by 0 bases and J by 6 bases, and 16 bases separated the two germline ends. CDR1 is SGHRS, CDR2 YFSETQ, per germline. The CDR3 totals 17 residues. CDR3 sequence (DNA): TGCGCCAGCAGCTTGGAAGGGGCCCCGCGGGGTAATTCACCCCTCCACTTT. Protein product: CASSLEGAPRGNSPLHF.

The genes are TRBV7-9 and TRBJ2-4; a possible D gene is TRBD2 (7 bases). Trimming removed 0 bases at V and 1 base at J, with 13 bases between. The V gene's germline CDR1 is SEHNR and CDR2 FQNEAQ (reference sequence). CDR3 length: 17 residues. The CDR3 DNA is TGTGCCAGCAGCTTAGCTCGGGGGGCGCGGGCCAAAAACATTCAGTACTTC. It translates to CASSLARGARAKNIQYF.

The J gene is TRBJ1-1, the V gene TRBV13, with D possibly being TRBD1 (6 bases). V gave up 1 base and J gave up 1 base, with 10 bases separating them. The CDR3 is 15 amino acids. The germline CDR1 and CDR2 sequences are PRHDT and FYEKMQ (reference sequence). The CDR3, as DNA: TGTGCCAGCAGCTTAGCCCTGACAGGGAACACTGAAGCTTTCTTT. Translating gives CASSLALTGNTEAFF.

The chain has TRBV5-4 and TRBJ1-1; D perhaps matches TRBD1 (6 bases). Looked up from germline, CDR1 is SGHNT and CDR2 is YYREEE (reference sequence). With 5 bases removed from V and 2 bases from J, the gap between germline ends came to 13 bases. The CDR3 has 14 residues. CDR3 region: CASRSTGINTEAFF. In DNA, the CDR3 is TGTGCCAGCAGATCAACAGGGATTAACACTGAAGCTTTCTTT. The full variable domain, in which reference TRBV5-4 and TRBJ1-1 provide the parts outside the CDR3, is ETGVTQSPTHLIKTRGQQVTLRCSSQSGHNTVSWYQQALGQGPQFIFQYYREEENGRGNFPPRFSGLQFPNYSSELNVNALELDDSALYLCASRSTGINTEAFFGQGTRLTVV.

This chain uses TRBV9 with TRBJ2-2; no definite D call. The germline gives CDR1 SGDLS, CDR2 YYNGEE. V lost 4 bases and J 1 base, leaving 17 bases between the germline ends. The CDR3 loop spans 17 amino acids. CDR3 DNA sequence: TGTGCCAGCAGCCCTAGGATAAACGCCGGGAACACCGGGGAGCTGTTTTTT. It specifies CASSPRINAGNTGELFF.